A single sample gave rise to the 12 T cell receptor beta chains below, sequenced in a study of blood T cell repertoires in COVID-19 (TCRdb year 2020). The library relied on the immunoSEQ multiplex PCR assay. Sourced from immuneACCESS, this table was stored by TCRdb with only in-frame sequences that have V and J called. A share of the clones is absent; for the studies checked, an unresolved V gene accounts for under half, and the remainder has no known explanation. The sample table shows more than 70,000 clones, and about nine tenths are seen once. Roughly 8.7% of the sample rests with the top ten. The source material was peripheral blood. Every receptor here comes from a man aged 45 to 65 with acute or convalescent COVID-19.

The chain uses TRBV5-1 and TRBJ2-2, with D possibly matching TRBD1 (5 bases). Trimming took off 4 bases at V and 2 bases at J, with 12 bases between the two ends. Germline CDR1 is SGHRS and CDR2 is YFSETQ. CDR3 size: 15 residues. The DNA for the CDR3 is TGCGCCAGCAGCCCCACCCAGGGAAACACCGGGGAGCTGTTTTTT. Amino acids: CASSPTQGNTGELFF.

This chain joins TRBV7-8 and TRBJ1-2; tentatively, D is TRBD1 (6 bases). V gave up 1 base and J gave up 4 bases, with 13 bases separating them. The CDR3 sequence is 15 residues long. Germline values: CDR1 SGHVS, CDR2 FQNEAQ. The CDR3 loop is CASSLGRGGIYGYTF. The CDR3 bases are TGTGCCAGCAGCTTAGGAAGGGGGGGGATCTATGGCTACACCTTC. The full variable domain, rest sourced from reference TRBV7-8 and TRBJ1-2, is GAGVSQSPRYKVAKRGQDVALRCDPISGHVSLFWYQQALGQGPEFLTYFQNEAQLDKSGLPSDRFFAERPEGSVSTLKIQRTQQEDSAVYLCASSLGRGGIYGYTFGSGTRLTVV.

The V gene is TRBV10-3, the J gene TRBJ1-5, with 7 bases aligning to TRBD1. The CDR3 runs to 13 residues. Germline V gene data show CDR1 as ENHRY and CDR2 as SYGVKD. The trim removed 5 bases at V and 4 bases at J, leaving 2 bases unmatched. CDR3 bases: TGTGCCATCAGTTCGACAGGGAATCAGCCCCAGCATTTT. This sequence encodes CAISSTGNQPQHF.

The V gene is TRBV7-9, the J gene TRBJ1-5, with a tentative D call TRBD1 (5 bases). The CDR3 length is 13 residues. The germline gives CDR1 SEHNR, CDR2 FQNEAQ (reference sequence). Deletions cut 5 bases from V and 6 bases from J, with 11 bases between. The CDR3 is CASSPQGSQPQHF. CDR3 nucleotide sequence: TGTGCCAGCAGCCCCCAGGGAAGTCAGCCCCAGCATTTT.

V and J are TRBV11-3 and TRBJ2-1; a possible D gene is TRBD2 (6 bases). The germline V gene encodes CDR1 SGHNT and CDR2 YENEEA. There are 14 residues in the CDR3. The V end was cut by 5 bases, the J end by 15 bases, with 23 bases between. DNA for the CDR3: TGTGCCAGCAGCCCGGGTGGAGGGACTTTAGTCCCGTTCTTC. Translated, it gives CASSPGGGTLVPFF.

This rearrangement joins TRBV3-1 (or the pseudogene TRBV3-2) to TRBJ2-7; 7 bases align to TRBD1. Trimming cost V 4 bases and J 7 bases; bases outside gene matches: 7. Germline CDR1 reads LGHDT; CDR2 reads YNNKEL (reference sequence). This CDR3 has 13 amino acids. In nucleotides, the CDR3 is TGTGCCAGCAGCCGCTACAGGGGTGGAGAGCAGTACGTC. This codes for CASSRYRGGEQYV.

This chain uses TRBV6-6 with TRBJ2-3; weak D call: TRBD1 (5 bases). With 2 bases removed from V and 4 bases from J, the gap between germline ends came to 10 bases. The germline gives CDR1 MNHNY, CDR2 SVGAGI (reference sequence). The CDR3 runs to 14 residues. The CDR3 sequence: CASSYAGRSDTQYF. The CDR3 DNA reads as TGTGCCAGCAGTTACGCAGGGCGGTCAGATACGCAGTATTTT.

This chain uses TRBV10-3 with TRBJ1-3, with a tentative D call TRBD1 (5 bases). The CDR3 sequence is 14 residues long. The germline gives CDR1 ENHRY, CDR2 SYGVKD. The germline V and J ends were trimmed by 3 bases and 9 bases, with 15 bases remaining between them. CDR3 DNA sequence: TGTGCCATCAGTGACCCACAGGTCCCTGGCACCATATATTTT. This encodes CAISDPQVPGTIYF.

The chain combines TRBV5-1 with TRBJ2-4; maybe TRBD2 (5 bases). Germline-derived CDR1 and CDR2 are SGHRS and YFSETQ. The CDR3 extends over 14 amino acids. The ends were cut back, 3 bases at V and 6 bases at J, with 13 bases in the middle. The CDR3 DNA reads TGCGCCAGCAGCTGGGCAGGACGGGGAAACATTCAGTACTTC. It specifies CASSWAGRGNIQYF.

The chain combines TRBV7-2 with TRBJ1-2; D is undetermined. Trimming shortened V by 1 base and J by 1 base, and 7 bases separated the two germline ends. Per the germline V gene, CDR1 is SGHTA and CDR2 is FQGNSA. The CDR3 is 14 residues long. The CDR3 DNA reads TGTGCCAGCAGCTTAGAACAGATTAACTATGGCTACACCTTC. It specifies CASSLEQINYGYTF.

The chain recombines TRBV6-5 with TRBJ1-2; D is unresolved. The CDR3 runs to 14 residues. The V and J ends lost 5 bases and 4 bases respectively, with 14 bases between them. The germline gives CDR1 MNHEY, CDR2 SVGAGI. The CDR3 spells CASSPAGEAYGYTF. The CDR3 region has the DNA TGTGCCAGCAGTCCCGCTGGGGAGGCCTATGGCTACACCTTC.

The V call is TRBV10-3, the J call TRBJ1-6; D is ambiguous. From germline, CDR1 is ENHRY and CDR2 SYGVKD. Trimming removed 4 bases from V and 9 bases from J, with 13 bases in between. The CDR3 covers 14 residues. The CDR3 reads CAISVQAPSSPLHF. As DNA, the CDR3 is TGTGCCATCAGTGTTCAGGCTCCATCTTCACCCCTCCACTTT.